Listed below are T cell receptor beta chains from one sample, sequenced in a study of blood T cell repertoires in COVID-19. Here immunoSEQ multiplex PCR was the method, and the copy in TCRdb shows in-frame clones only, minus some. In the table there are 30,000 to 45,000 clones, over 70% of which are singletons. The sequencing input was peripheral blood. The origin of the receptors is an older man with active or convalescent COVID-19. The CDR3 runs from the conserved cysteine through the conserved F or W. The order of the fields is J gene, clone size, V gene, D gene, CDR3 protein, CDR3 DNA. The D gene is left open where the match is weak. Clone size is stated in some rows and not others, as once, few, many or a class when expanded.

TRBJ1-1 | . | TRBV9 | TRBD1 | CASSVPHQGATAEAFF | TGTGCCAGCAGCGTCCCACATCAGGGGGCTACCGCTGAAGCTTTCTTT
TRBJ2-3 | . | TRBV7-2 | TRBD1 | CASRMRQGVSTDTQYF | TGTGCCAGCAGGATGAGACAGGGGGTTAGCACAGATACGCAGTATTTT
TRBJ1-3 | . | TRBV5-4 | . | CASSLGAGVGNTIYF | TGTGCCAGCAGCTTGGGGGCAGGGGTTGGAAACACCATATATTTT
TRBJ2-7 | . | TRBV7-2 | . | CASSSGTTLTEQYF | TGTGCCAGCAGCTCTGGGACAACGCTAACCGAGCAGTACTTC
TRBJ1-1 | . | TRBV12-3/TRBV12-4 | . | CASSMIRAEAFF | TGTGCCAGCAGTATGATCAGGGCTGAAGCTTTCTTT
TRBJ1-4 | . | TRBV5-4 | . | CASSLRQSNEKLFF | TGTGCCAGCAGCTTGAGACAGTCTAATGAAAAACTGTTTTTT
TRBJ2-7 | . | TRBV27 | TRBD2 | CATKPLADQYEQYF | TGTGCCACCAAGCCACTAGCGGACCAATACGAGCAGTACTTC
TRBJ2-7 | few | TRBV7-8 | . | CASSLAGVTTHEQYF | TGTGCCAGCAGCTTAGCGGGAGTTACCACCCACGAGCAGTACTTC
TRBJ1-4 | few | TRBV7-9 | . | CASSLGETNEKLFF | TGTGCCAGCAGCTTAGGCGAGACTAATGAAAAACTGTTTTTT
TRBJ1-2 | . | TRBV7-9 | . | CASSLVRANYGYTF | TGTGCCAGCAGCTTAGTCAGGGCTAACTATGGCTACACCTTC
TRBJ2-2 | once | TRBV7-2 | TRBD1 | CASRTGSTGELFF | TGTGCCAGCAGGACAGGGAGCACCGGGGAGCTGTTTTTT
TRBJ2-1 | . | TRBV20-1 | . | CSALGINEQFF | TGCAGTGCCCTAGGTATCAATGAGCAGTTCTTC
TRBJ1-6 | many | TRBV7-9 | TRBD1 | CASSLGTGFYNSPLHF | TGTGCCAGCAGCTTAGGGACAGGGTTTTATAATTCACCCCTCCACTTT
TRBJ2-1 | . | TRBV11-3 | TRBD2 | CASSPGLAGGNEQFF | TGTGCCAGCAGCCCGGGACTAGCGGGAGGCAATGAGCAGTTCTTC
TRBJ2-7 | . | TRBV6-5 | . | CASSLRTVSYEQYF | TGTGCCAGCAGTCTCCGGACAGTCTCCTACGAGCAGTACTTC
TRBJ1-4 | . | TRBV7-2 | TRBD1 | CASSLGQGKEKLFF | TGTGCCAGCAGCTTAGGACAGGGAAAGGAAAAACTGTTTTTT
TRBJ2-5 | . | TRBV28 | TRBD2 | CASSTNPGTSVETQYF | TGTGCCAGCAGTACCAATCCCGGGACTAGCGTGGAGACCCAGTACTTC
TRBJ2-3 | . | TRBV27 | . | CASSGLSTDTQYF | TGTGCCAGTTCAGGACTAAGCACAGATACGCAGTATTTT
TRBJ2-7 | . | TRBV6-1 | . | CASSEGQATGHEQYF | TGTGCCAGCAGTGAAGGGCAGGCCACAGGCCACGAGCAGTACTTC
TRBJ2-3 | . | TRBV27 | TRBD2 | CASSLGGGPTDTQYF | TGTGCCAGCAGTTTAGGCGGGGGGCCCACAGATACGCAGTATTTT
TRBJ2-3 | . | TRBV5-1 | . | CASSLEGRAPDTQYF | TGCGCCAGCAGCTTGGAGGGCAGGGCCCCAGATACGCAGTATTTT
TRBJ2-7 | . | TRBV3-1/TRBV3-2 | . | CASSEVRNEQYF | TGTGCCAGCAGCGAGGTGAGGAACGAGCAGTACTTC
TRBJ1-3 | . | TRBV19 | . | CASRVSSGNTIYF | TGTGCCAGTAGGGTGAGCTCTGGAAACACCATATATTTT
TRBJ2-3 | . | TRBV11-2 | TRBD1 | CASSLGRGLSTDTQYF | TGTGCCAGCAGCTTAGGCAGGGGGCTTAGCACAGATACGCAGTATTTT